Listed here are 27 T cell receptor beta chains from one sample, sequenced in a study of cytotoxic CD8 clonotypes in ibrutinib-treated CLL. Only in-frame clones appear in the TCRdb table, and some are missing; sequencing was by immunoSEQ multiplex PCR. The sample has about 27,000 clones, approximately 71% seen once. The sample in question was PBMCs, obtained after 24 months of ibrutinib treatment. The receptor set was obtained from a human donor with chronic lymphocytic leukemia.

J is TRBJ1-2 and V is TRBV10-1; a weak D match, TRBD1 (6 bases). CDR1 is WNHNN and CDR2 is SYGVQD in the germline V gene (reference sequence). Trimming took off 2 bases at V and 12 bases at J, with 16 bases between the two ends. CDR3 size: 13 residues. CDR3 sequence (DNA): TGCGCCAGCAGTGAGGTAGCGGGACAAGCAAACACCTTC. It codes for CASSEVAGQANTF.

The CDR3 here is CASSLIGGAPETQYF. DNA for the CDR3: TGTGCCAGCAGCTTAATAGGGGGCGCCCCAGAGACCCAGTACTTC. The chain joins TRBV7-3 to TRBJ2-5; the match to TRBD1 covers 7 bases. CDR1 SGHTA and CDR2 FQGTGA come from the germline V gene. CDR3 length: 15 residues. With 1 base clipped from V and 4 bases from J, the junction kept 6 bases outside the gene matches.

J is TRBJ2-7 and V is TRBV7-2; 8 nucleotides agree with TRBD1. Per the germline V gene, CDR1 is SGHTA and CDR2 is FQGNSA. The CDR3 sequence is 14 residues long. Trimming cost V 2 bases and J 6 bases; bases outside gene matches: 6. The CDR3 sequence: CASSLRQGLAEQYF. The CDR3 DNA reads TGTGCCAGCAGCTTAAGACAGGGGCTTGCCGAGCAGTACTTC.

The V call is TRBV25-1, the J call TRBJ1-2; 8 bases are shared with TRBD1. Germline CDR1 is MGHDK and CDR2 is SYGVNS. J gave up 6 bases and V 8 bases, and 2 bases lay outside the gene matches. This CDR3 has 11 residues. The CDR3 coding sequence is TGTGCCAGCGGGACAGGCCATGGCTACACCTTC. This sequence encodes CASGTGHGYTF.

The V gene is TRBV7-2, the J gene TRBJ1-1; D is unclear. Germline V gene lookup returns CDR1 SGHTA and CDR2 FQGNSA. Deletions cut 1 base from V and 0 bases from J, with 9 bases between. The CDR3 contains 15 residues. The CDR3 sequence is CASSLGGRLNTEAFF. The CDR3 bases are TGTGCCAGCAGCTTAGGTGGCAGGTTGAACACTGAAGCTTTCTTT.

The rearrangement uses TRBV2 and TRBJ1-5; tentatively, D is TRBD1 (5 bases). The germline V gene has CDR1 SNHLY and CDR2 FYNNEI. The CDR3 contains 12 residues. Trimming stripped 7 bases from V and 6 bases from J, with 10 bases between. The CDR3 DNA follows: TGTGCCAGCAAGGGAGGGGTTCAGCCCCAGCATTTT. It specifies CASKGGVQPQHF.

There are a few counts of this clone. The CDR3 coding sequence is TGCGCCAGCAGTACGGACAGGGGAAATTCACCCCTCCACTTT. Protein sequence: CASSTDRGNSPLHF. V and J are TRBV5-1 and TRBJ1-6; 9 positions match TRBD1. The CDR3 length is 14 residues. J gave up 7 bases and V 5 bases, and 4 bases lay outside the gene matches. CDR1 is SGHRS and CDR2 is YFSETQ in the germline V gene.

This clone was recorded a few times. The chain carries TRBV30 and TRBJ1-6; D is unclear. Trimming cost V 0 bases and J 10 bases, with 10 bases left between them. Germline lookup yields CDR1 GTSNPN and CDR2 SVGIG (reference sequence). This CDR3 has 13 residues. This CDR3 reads CAWSVRRPSPLHF. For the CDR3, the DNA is TGTGCCTGGAGTGTAAGGAGACCCTCACCCCTCCACTTT.

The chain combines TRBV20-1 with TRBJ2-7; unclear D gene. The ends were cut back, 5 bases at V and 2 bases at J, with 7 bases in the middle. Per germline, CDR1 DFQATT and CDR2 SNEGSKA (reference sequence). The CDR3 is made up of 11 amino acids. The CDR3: CSARPPYEQYF. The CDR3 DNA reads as TGCAGTGCTCGCCCCCCCTACGAGCAGTACTTC.

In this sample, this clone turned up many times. The CDR3, as DNA: TGTGCCAGCAGTCTTCTTTCCCCTCGGGACAGGGGTGAAAAACTGTTTTTT. Protein product: CASSLLSPRDRGEKLFF. The V call is TRBV7-6, the J call TRBJ1-4, with 10 bases fitting TRBD1. J was trimmed by 7 bases and V by 6 bases; bases with no gene match: 14. The CDR3 contains 17 residues. Per germline, CDR1 SGHVS and CDR2 FNYEAQ.

CDR3 in DNA: TGCGCCAGCAGCTTGGAAACGTTGCCCCTCCACTTT. Protein sequence: CASSLETLPLHF. The chain links TRBV5-1 to TRBJ1-6; D gene uncertain. The V end was cut by 0 bases, the J end by 13 bases, with 8 bases between. The CDR3 has 12 residues. Germline loops: CDR1 SGHRS, CDR2 YFSETQ.

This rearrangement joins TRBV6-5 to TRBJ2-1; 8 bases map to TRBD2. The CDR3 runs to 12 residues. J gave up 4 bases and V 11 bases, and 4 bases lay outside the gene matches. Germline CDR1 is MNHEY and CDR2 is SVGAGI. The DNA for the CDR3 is TGTGCCGCTAGCGGGTTTTACAATGAGCAGTTCTTC. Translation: CAASGFYNEQFF.

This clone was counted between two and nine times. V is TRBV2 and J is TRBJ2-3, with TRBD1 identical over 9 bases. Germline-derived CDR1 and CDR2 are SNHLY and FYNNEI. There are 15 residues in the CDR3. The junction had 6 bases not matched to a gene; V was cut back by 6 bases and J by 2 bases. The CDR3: CASSPGTGSTDTQYF. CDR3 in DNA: TGTGCCAGCAGCCCCGGGACAGGGTCCACAGATACGCAGTATTTT.

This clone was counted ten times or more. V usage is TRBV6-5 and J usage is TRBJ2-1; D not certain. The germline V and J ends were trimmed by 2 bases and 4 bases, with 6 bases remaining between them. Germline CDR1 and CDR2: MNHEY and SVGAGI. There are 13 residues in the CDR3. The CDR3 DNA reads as TGTGCCAGCAGTTACGGCGGTTACAATGAGCAGTTCTTC. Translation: CASSYGGYNEQFF.

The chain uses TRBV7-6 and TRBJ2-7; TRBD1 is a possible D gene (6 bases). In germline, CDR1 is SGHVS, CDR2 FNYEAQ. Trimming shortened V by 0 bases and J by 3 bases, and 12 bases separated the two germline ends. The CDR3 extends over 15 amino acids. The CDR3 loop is CASSLAPGRGYEQYF. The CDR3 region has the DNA TGTGCCAGCAGCTTAGCGCCTGGCAGGGGCTACGAGCAGTACTTC.

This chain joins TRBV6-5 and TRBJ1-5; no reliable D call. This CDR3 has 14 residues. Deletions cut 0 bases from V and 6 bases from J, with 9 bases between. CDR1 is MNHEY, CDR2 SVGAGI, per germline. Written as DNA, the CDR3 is TGTGCCAGCAGTTACTCGTCGGAAAGTCAGCCCCAGCATTTT. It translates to CASSYSSESQPQHF.

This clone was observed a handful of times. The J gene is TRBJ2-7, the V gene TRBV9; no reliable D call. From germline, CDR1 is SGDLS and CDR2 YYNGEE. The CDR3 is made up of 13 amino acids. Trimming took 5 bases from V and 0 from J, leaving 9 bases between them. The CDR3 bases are TGTGCCAGCAGTGAAGATGGCTCCTACGAGCAGTACTTC. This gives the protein CASSEDGSYEQYF.

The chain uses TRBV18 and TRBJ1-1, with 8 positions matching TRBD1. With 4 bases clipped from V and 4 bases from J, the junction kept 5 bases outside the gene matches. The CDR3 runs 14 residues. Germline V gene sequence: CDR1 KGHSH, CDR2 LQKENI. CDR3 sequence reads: CASSQGQGTTEAFF. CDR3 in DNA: TGTGCCAGCTCACAAGGACAGGGTACCACTGAAGCTTTCTTT.

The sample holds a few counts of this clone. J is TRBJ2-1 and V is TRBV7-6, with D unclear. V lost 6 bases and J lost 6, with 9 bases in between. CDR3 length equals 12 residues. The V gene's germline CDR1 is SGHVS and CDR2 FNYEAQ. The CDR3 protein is CASSPGRNEQFF. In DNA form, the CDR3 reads TGTGCCAGCAGTCCAGGACGCAATGAGCAGTTCTTC.

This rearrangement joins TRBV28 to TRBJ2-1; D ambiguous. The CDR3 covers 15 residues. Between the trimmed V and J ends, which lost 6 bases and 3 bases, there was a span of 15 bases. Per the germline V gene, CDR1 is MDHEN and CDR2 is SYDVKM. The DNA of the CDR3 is TGTGCCAGCAGAAGAGACCAACTATTCTACAATGAGCAGTTCTTC. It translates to CASRRDQLFYNEQFF.

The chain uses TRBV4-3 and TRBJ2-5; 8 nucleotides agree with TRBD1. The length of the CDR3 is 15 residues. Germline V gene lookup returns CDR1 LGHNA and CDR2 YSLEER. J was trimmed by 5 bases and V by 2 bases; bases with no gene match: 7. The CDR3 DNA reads TGCGCCAGCAGCCAATTGGGACAGGAGGGTGAGACCCAGTACTTC. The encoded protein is CASSQLGQEGETQYF.

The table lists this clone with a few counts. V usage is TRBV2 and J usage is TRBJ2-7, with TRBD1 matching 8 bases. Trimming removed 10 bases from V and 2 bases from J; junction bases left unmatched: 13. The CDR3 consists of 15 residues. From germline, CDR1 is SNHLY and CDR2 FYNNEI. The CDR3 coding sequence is TGTGCCACCAATAAAGACAGGACAGGGACCTACGAGCAGTACTTC. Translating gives CATNKDRTGTYEQYF.

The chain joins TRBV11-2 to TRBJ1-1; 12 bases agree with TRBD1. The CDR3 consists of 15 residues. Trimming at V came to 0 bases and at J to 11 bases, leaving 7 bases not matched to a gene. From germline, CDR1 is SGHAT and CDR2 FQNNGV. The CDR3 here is CASSLEWGTGGDAFF. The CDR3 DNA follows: TGTGCCAGCAGCTTAGAGTGGGGGACAGGGGGCGACGCTTTCTTT.

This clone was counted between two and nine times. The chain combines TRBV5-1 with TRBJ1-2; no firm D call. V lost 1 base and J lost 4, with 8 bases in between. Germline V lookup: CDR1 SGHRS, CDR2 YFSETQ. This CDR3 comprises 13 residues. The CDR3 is CASSLIGSYGYTF. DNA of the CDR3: TGCGCCAGCAGCTTGATAGGTTCCTATGGCTACACCTTC.

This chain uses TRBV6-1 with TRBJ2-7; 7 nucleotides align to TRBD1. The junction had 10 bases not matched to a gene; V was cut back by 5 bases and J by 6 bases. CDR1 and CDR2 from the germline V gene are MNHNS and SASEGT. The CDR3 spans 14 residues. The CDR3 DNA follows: TGTGCCAGCAGTCGGGACAGCCACTTTGGCGAGCAGTACTTC. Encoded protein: CASSRDSHFGEQYF.

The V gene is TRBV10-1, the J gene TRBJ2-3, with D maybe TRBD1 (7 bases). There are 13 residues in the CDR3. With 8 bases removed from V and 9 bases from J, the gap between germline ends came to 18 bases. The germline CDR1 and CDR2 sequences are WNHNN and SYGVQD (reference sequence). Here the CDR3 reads CASQGGNPATQYF. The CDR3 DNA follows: TGCGCCAGCCAGGGGGGCAACCCGGCCACGCAGTATTTT.

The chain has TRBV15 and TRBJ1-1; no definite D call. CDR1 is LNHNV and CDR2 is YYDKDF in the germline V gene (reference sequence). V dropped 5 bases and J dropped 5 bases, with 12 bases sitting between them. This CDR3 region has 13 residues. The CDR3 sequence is CATSPHPGTEAFF. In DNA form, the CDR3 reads TGTGCCACCAGCCCCCACCCGGGGACTGAAGCTTTCTTT.